This T cell receptor beta chain was found in a study of shared T cell receptors in the human thymus. Germline V CDR1 and CDR2: GTSNPN, SVGIG (reference sequence). The length of the CDR3 is 17 residues. Trimming removed 2 bases from V and 8 bases from J; junction bases left unmatched: 9. Assay: immunoSEQ multiplex PCR; the TCRdb copy retains only in-frame clones and omits some. The table lists 450,000 to 650,000 clones, about 84% of them singletons. These data also formed part of another study, on human thymus T cells. As that report states: Donors consisted of healthy Finnish infants (having corrective surgery for congenital heart defects). From resections taken during corrective heart surgery, the thymus tissue was obtained. Within thymic and blood repertoires, V and J gene usage appeared to be biased. Unrelated individuals had highly overlapping thymic repertoires, as reported in related research.

This TCR was sampled from a boy under two years old with a congenital heart defect. The chain has TRBV30 and TRBJ2-1; 16 bases agree with TRBD2. Sequencing input: thymocytes. CDR3 sequence reads: CAWSPGGTSGRVHEQFF. CDR3 bases: TGTGCCTGGAGTCCCGGCGGGACTAGCGGGAGGGTACATGAGCAGTTCTTC.